This TCR beta chain was captured in a study of CD8 T cells in Susac syndrome. Reverse transcription used roughly 0.45 to 1 ug RNA and random hexamers. One entry per CDR3 protein results from TCRdb running MiXCR on the immunoSEQ multiplex PCR reads. The sample carries about 120,000 distinct CDR3 sequences, around 90% recorded once. TCR beta was sequenced from blood CD8+ and CD4+ T cells. Germline V gene lookup returns CDR1 SGHVS and CDR2 FQNEAQ. V gave up 1 base and J gave up 0 bases, with 9 bases separating them. The CDR3 sequence is 15 residues long. The sequenced sample consisted of CD4+ T cells from PBMCs. The sequence was collected from a human donor in good health. The chain uses TRBV7-8 and TRBJ2-5; D not resolved. CDR3 sequence (DNA): TGTGCCAGCAGCTTAGATCTTGGATACCAAGAGACCCAGTACTTC. Encoded protein: CASSLDLGYQETQYF.